The rows below give T cell receptor beta chains drawn from one sample of a study of cytomegalovirus exposure and HLA in healthy donors. This table comes from immunoSEQ multiplex PCR, and its TCRdb copy is limited to in-frame clones, with some not included. Its listing shows approximately 60,000 clones. Source material: PBMCs. Receptor source: a man aged 30 to 45 in good health and CMV-seropositive. Both conserved end residues are part of each CDR3. The order of the fields is V gene, J gene, D gene, CDR3 protein, CDR3 DNA. The D gene is left open where the match is weak.

TRBV7-2	TRBJ2-1	TRBD2	CASSYRLAGGIGNEQFF	TGTGCCAGCAGCTACCGACTAGCGGGGGGGATAGGCAATGAGCAGTTCTTC
TRBV19	TRBJ1-4	TRBD1	CASRLSGTGSEKLFF	TGTGCCAGTAGATTATCCGGGACAGGGAGTGAAAAACTGTTTTTT
TRBV19	TRBJ1-2	TRBD1	CASSSPGQADYGYTF	TGTGCCAGTAGTTCCCCGGGACAGGCGGACTATGGCTACACCTTC
TRBV6-1	TRBJ1-3	-	CASRPSHSSGNTIYF	TGTGCCAGCAGACCCTCCCACAGCTCTGGAAACACCATATATTTT
TRBV4-1	TRBJ2-7	TRBD2	CASSQVVTGGSYEQYF	TGCGCCAGCAGCCAAGTAGTAACGGGGGGGAGCTACGAGCAGTACTTC
TRBV27	TRBJ2-7	TRBD1	CASSFGTGIYEQYF	TGTGCCAGCAGTTTTGGGACAGGGATCTACGAGCAGTACTTC
TRBV29-1	TRBJ2-7	-	CSVESGDAAEQYF	TGCAGCGTTGAATCGGGGGATGCTGCCGAGCAGTACTTC
TRBV5-1	TRBJ2-3	TRBD2	CASSLRASGLPTDTQYF	TGCGCCAGCAGCTTGAGGGCTAGCGGACTACCCACAGATACGCAGTATTTT
TRBV6-6	TRBJ2-7	-	CASSYPSGTNYEQYF	TGTGCCAGCAGTTACCCCTCGGGGACAAACTACGAGCAGTACTTC
TRBV7-9	TRBJ2-1	-	CASSLGMKGDFNEQFF	TGTGCCAGCAGCTTAGGGATGAAGGGGGATTTCAATGAGCAGTTCTTC
TRBV2	TRBJ1-2	-	CASSEPQIKLYGYTF	TGTGCCAGCAGTGAACCTCAAATCAAGCTCTATGGCTACACCTTC
TRBV19	TRBJ2-1	-	CASREKSSDNEQFF	TGTGCCAGTCGGGAAAAAAGCTCCGACAATGAGCAGTTCTTC
TRBV29-1	TRBJ1-1	-	CSVEEGRGNTEAFF	TGCAGCGTTGAGGAGGGGCGGGGGAACACTGAAGCTTTCTTT
TRBV6-1	TRBJ2-6	-	CASSFTVTGANVLTF	TGTGCCAGCAGCTTTACAGTAACTGGGGCCAACGTCCTGACTTTC
TRBV18	TRBJ2-7	TRBD2	CASSPPAGVHYEQYF	TGTGCCAGCTCACCTCCTGCGGGGGTCCACTACGAGCAGTACTTC
TRBV7-3	TRBJ2-3	TRBD1	CASSLDRATQYF	TGTGCCAGCAGCTTAGACAGGGCTACGCAGTATTTT
TRBV30	TRBJ2-7	TRBD1	CAWSTGQGAHEQYF	TGTGCCTGGAGTACGGGACAGGGGGCCCACGAGCAGTACTTC
TRBV30	TRBJ2-5	-	CAWSVRRGPQETQYF	TGTGCCTGGAGTGTACGGAGGGGGCCCCAAGAGACCCAGTACTTC
TRBV6-5	TRBJ1-5	TRBD1	CASSGQGASNQPQHF	TGTGCCAGCAGCGGACAGGGGGCCAGCAATCAGCCCCAGCATTTT
TRBV7-3	TRBJ1-3	-	CASSSPSGGYGNTIYF	TGTGCCAGCAGCTCACCGTCGGGGGGGTATGGAAACACCATATATTTT
TRBV30	TRBJ1-2	-	CAWAPVPNYGYTF	TGTGCCTGGGCCCCGGTCCCTAACTATGGCTACACCTTC
TRBV5-8	TRBJ2-7	-	CASSLTDSYEQYF	TGTGCCAGCAGCTTGACGGACAGCTACGAGCAGTACTTC
TRBV5-1	TRBJ2-5	TRBD2	CASTRAGGGETQYF	TGCGCCAGCACTAGAGCGGGAGGGGGAGAGACCCAGTACTTC
TRBV14	TRBJ2-5	TRBD2	CASSRSGVRETQYF	TGTGCCAGCAGCCGTAGCGGGGTGAGAGAGACCCAGTACTTC
TRBV9	TRBJ2-7	TRBD1	CASIPARTGGAYEQYF	TGTGCCAGCATCCCGGCTCGGACAGGGGGCGCCTACGAGCAGTACTTC
TRBV5-4	TRBJ2-7	TRBD1	CASSVGQWAYEQYF	TGTGCCAGCAGCGTGGGACAGTGGGCCTACGAGCAGTACTTC
TRBV6-5	TRBJ1-5	TRBD1	CASSHDRAGNQPQHF	TGTGCCAGCAGTCACGACAGGGCGGGCAATCAGCCCCAGCATTTT
TRBV7-9	TRBJ1-2	TRBD1	CASSLGQGVDGYTF	TGTGCCAGCAGCTTAGGACAGGGGGTCGATGGCTACACCTTC
TRBV6-5	TRBJ2-7	-	CASRTSERPTYEQYF	TGTGCCAGCAGAACCTCCGAGAGGCCGACCTACGAGCAGTACTTC
TRBV30	TRBJ2-7	-	CAWGTREQYF	TGTGCCTGGGGGACACGCGAGCAGTACTTC
TRBV30	TRBJ2-7	TRBD1	CAWSDRGAYEQYF	TGTGCCTGGAGTGACAGGGGAGCCTACGAGCAGTACTTC
TRBV11-2	TRBJ2-1	TRBD2	CASSTLLAGGPNEQFF	TGTGCCAGCAGCACCCTACTAGCGGGAGGGCCCAATGAGCAGTTCTTC
TRBV27	TRBJ1-4	-	CASSFGTSADEKLFF	TGTGCCAGCAGTTTCGGGACATCGGCGGACGAAAAACTGTTTTTT
TRBV29-1	TRBJ2-7	TRBD2	CSVFPASGSGEQYF	TGCAGCGTTTTCCCGGCTAGCGGGAGTGGCGAGCAGTACTTC
TRBV6-1	TRBJ1-6	TRBD1	CASSVTGTGPPLHF	TGTGCCAGCAGTGTGACCGGGACAGGGCCACCCCTCCACTTT
TRBV5-1	TRBJ1-1	-	CASSFTRDTGRAFF	TGCGCCAGCAGCTTTACTCGGGACACCGGGCGGGCTTTCTTT
TRBV30	TRBJ1-2	TRBD1	CAGSFAGQGNYGYTF	TGTGCCGGGAGTTTCGCGGGACAGGGTAACTATGGCTACACCTTC
TRBV5-1	TRBJ1-1	-	CASSLDRVTTEAFF	TGCGCCAGCAGCTTGGACAGGGTTACTACTGAAGCTTTCTTT
TRBV18	TRBJ2-3	-	CASSPSQGSTDTQYF	TGTGCCAGCTCACCAAGTCAGGGGAGCACAGATACGCAGTATTTT
TRBV30	TRBJ2-5	-	CAWRGAETQYF	TGTGCCTGGAGGGGGGCAGAGACCCAGTACTTC
TRBV18	TRBJ1-5	-	CASSQSGSNQPQHF	TGTGCCAGCTCACAATCAGGTAGCAATCAGCCCCAGCATTTT
TRBV30	TRBJ1-6	-	CAWSRDQGSPLHF	TGTGCCTGGAGTCGGGACCAGGGGTCACCCCTCCACTTT
TRBV19	TRBJ1-1	TRBD1	CASSVGQMNTEAFF	TGTGCCAGTAGTGTGGGACAGATGAACACTGAAGCTTTCTTT
TRBV6-5	TRBJ1-2	TRBD1	CASSSTGTGSEGYTF	TGTGCCAGCAGTTCAACCGGGACAGGGTCGGAGGGCTACACCTTC
TRBV5-4	TRBJ1-4	TRBD1	CASSNRQGAGEKLFF	TGTGCCAGCAGCAACCGACAGGGGGCTGGGGAAAAACTGTTTTTT
TRBV30	TRBJ2-5	TRBD2	CAWFPTSGDETQYF	TGTGCCTGGTTCCCCACTAGCGGGGATGAGACCCAGTACTTC
TRBV10-2	TRBJ2-7	-	CASSAGRTTAYEQYF	TGCGCCAGCAGTGCCGGCAGGACTACCGCGTACGAGCAGTACTTC
TRBV5-4	TRBJ2-3	-	CASSSQADKQYF	TGTGCCAGCAGCTCACAGGCAGATAAGCAGTATTTT
TRBV9	TRBJ1-2	-	CASSLGQGGTNYGYTF	TGTGCCAGCAGCCTAGGGCAGGGAGGGACTAACTATGGCTACACCTTC
TRBV6-5	TRBJ2-3	TRBD2	CASSYGGSGKDTQYF	TGTGCCAGCAGTTATGGCGGGAGTGGGAAAGATACGCAGTATTTT
TRBV6-5	TRBJ2-2	TRBD1	CATTGTVNTGELFF	TGTGCCACCACCGGGACAGTGAACACCGGGGAGCTGTTTTTT
TRBV10-3	TRBJ1-2	TRBD1	CAIRDGTGDNYGYTF	TGTGCCATCAGGGACGGGACAGGGGACAACTATGGCTACACCTTC
TRBV4-1	TRBJ1-1	TRBD1	CASSQDRGTGEAFF	TGCGCCAGCAGCCAAGATCGCGGGACAGGTGAAGCTTTCTTT
TRBV6-5	TRBJ1-4	-	CASSYEGTNEKLFF	TGTGCCAGCAGTTACGAGGGAACTAATGAAAAACTGTTTTTT